This T cell receptor beta chain was identified during a study of molecular identifiers for immune sequencing clone quantification. Study-level information: With replicates, the RNA of around 20,000 or 100,000 naive CD8 cells was split five ways and four were sequenced.

Regarding the study as a whole: Clones carrying above 20 RNA copies accounted for over 98% of effector molecules, under 1% in naive cells.

TCRdb reprocessed the PCR reads via MiXCR and lists one record per CDR3 protein. The repertoire holds about 500,000 distinct CDR3 sequences, with 20% to 25% as singletons. This CDR3 has 12 residues. Germline values: CDR1 GTSNPN, CDR2 SVGIG (reference sequence). Trimming removed 5 bases at V and 1 base at J, with 8 bases between. As concerns this clonotype: The antigen is unknown.

Sequenced sample: naive CD8+ T cells from blood, with Jurkat cell RNA spiked in. Subset in this sample: FACS-sorted CD8+CD4-CCR7+CD45RA+ naive T cells. This clonotype originated in a human donor in good health. Some libraries in this study had Jurkat cell RNA spiked in. This chain connects TRBV30 to TRBJ1-1; D not certain. CDR3 coding DNA: TGTGCCTGGGACCCGGCGAACACTGAAGCTTTCTTT. Its protein product is CAWDPANTEAFF.